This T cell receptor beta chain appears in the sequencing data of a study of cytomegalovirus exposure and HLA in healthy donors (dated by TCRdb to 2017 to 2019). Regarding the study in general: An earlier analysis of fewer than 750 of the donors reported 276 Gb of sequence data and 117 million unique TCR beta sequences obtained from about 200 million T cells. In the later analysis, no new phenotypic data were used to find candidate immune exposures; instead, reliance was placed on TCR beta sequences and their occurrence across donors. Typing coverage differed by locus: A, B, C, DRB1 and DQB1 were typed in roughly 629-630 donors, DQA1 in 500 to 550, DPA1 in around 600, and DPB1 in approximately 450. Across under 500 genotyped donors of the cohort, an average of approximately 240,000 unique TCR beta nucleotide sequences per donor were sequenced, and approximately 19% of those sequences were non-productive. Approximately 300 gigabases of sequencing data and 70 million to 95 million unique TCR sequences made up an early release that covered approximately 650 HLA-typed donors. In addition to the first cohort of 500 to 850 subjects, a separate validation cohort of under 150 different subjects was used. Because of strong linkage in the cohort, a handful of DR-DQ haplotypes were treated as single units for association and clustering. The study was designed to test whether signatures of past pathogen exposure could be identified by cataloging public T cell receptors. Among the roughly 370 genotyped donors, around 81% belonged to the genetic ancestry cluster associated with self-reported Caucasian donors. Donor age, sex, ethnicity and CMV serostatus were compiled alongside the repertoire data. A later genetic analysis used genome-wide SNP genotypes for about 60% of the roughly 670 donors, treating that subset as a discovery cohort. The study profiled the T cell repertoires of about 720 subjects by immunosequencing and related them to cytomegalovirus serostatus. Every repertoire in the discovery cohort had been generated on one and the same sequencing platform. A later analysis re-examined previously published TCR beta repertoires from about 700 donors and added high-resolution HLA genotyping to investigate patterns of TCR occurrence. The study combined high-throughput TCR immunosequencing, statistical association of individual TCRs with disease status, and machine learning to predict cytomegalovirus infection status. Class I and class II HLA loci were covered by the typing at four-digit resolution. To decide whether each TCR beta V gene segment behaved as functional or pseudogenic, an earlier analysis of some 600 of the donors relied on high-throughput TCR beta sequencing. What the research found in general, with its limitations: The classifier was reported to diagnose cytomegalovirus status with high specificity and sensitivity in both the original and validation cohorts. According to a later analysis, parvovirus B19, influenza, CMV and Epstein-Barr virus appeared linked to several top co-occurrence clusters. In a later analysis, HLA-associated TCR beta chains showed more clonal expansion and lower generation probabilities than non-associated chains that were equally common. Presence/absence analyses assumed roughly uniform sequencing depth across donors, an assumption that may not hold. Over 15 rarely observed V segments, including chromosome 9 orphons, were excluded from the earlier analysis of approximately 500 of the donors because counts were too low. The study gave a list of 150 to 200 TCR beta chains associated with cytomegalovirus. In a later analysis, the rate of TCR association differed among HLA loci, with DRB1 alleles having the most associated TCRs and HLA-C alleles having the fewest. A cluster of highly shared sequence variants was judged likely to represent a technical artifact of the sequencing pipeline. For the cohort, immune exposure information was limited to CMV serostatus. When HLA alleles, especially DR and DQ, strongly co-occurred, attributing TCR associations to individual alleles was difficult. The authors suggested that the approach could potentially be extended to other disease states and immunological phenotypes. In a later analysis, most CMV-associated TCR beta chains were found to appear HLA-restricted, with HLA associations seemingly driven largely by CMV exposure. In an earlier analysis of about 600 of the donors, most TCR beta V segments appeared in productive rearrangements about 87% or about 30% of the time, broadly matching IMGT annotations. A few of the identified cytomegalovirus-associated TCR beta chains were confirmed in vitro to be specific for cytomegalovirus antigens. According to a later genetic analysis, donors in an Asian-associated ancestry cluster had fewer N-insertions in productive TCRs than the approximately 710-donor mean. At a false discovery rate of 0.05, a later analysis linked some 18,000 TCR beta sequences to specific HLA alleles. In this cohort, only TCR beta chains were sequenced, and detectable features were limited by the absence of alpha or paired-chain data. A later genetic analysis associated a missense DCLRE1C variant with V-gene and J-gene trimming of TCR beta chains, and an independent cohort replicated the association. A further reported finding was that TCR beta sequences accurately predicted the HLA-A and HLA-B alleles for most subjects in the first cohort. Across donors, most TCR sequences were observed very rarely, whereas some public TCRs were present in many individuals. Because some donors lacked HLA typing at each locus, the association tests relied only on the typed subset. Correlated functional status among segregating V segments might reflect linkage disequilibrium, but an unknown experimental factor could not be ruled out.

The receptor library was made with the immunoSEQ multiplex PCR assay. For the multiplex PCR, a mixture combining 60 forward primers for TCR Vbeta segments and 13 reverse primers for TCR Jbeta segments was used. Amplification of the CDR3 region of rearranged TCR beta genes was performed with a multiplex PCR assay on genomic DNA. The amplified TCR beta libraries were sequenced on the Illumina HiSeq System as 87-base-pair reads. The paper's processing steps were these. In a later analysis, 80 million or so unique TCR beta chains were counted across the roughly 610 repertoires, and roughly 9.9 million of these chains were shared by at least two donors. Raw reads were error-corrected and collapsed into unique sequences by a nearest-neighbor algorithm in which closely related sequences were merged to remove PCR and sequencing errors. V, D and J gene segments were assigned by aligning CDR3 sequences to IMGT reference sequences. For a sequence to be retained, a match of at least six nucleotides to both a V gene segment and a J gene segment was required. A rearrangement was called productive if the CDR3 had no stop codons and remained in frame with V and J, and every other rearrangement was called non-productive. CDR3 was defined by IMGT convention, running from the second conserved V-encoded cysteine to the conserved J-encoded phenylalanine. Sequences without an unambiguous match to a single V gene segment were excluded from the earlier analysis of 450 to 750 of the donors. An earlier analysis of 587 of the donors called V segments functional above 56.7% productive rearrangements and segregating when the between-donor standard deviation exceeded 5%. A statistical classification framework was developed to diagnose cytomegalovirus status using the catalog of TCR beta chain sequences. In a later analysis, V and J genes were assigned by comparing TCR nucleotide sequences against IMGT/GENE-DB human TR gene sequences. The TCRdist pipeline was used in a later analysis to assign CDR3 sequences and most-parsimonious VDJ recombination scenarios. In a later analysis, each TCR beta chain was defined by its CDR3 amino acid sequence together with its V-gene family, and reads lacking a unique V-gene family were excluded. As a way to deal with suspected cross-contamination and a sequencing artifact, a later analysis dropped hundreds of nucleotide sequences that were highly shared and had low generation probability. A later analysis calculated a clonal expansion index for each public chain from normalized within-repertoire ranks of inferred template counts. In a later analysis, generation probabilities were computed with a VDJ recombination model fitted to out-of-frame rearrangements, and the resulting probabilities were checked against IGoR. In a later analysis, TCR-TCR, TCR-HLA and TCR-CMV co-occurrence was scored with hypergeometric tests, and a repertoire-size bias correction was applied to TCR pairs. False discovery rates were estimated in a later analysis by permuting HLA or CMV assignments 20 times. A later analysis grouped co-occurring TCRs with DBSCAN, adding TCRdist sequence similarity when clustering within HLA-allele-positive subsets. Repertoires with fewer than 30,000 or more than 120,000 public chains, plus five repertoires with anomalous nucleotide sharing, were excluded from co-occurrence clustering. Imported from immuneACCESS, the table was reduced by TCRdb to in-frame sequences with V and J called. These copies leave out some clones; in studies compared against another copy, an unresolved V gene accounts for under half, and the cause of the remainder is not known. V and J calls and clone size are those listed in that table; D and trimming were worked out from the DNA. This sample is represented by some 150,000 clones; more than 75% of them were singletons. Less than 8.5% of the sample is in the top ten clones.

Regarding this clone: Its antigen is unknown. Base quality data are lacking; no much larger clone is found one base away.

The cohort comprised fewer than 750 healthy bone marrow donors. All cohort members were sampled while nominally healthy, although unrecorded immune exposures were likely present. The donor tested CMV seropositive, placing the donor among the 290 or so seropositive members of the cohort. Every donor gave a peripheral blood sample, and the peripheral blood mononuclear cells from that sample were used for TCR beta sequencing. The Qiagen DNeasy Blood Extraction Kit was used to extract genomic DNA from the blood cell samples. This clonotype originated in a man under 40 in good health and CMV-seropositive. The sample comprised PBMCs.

The nucleotide sequence reads as follows: TGTGCCAGCAGCATCGGCGACAGCCTCCAAGAGACCCAGTACTTC. It specifies CASSIGDSLQETQYF. The chain employs TRBV7-9 and TRBJ2-5; tentative D gene TRBD1, with 5 bases matching. The V and J ends are trimmed by 5 bases and 1 base, leaving 14 bases between them. The CDR3 goes from the cysteine to the phenylalanine over 15 residues. Just CDR3 DNA is preserved here, 45 bases in frame from base 1. CDR1 and CDR2 were assigned from the germline V gene (reference sequence) as SEHNR and FQNEAQ.